The present T cell receptor beta chain was sequenced within a study of cytomegalovirus exposure and HLA in healthy donors (dated by TCRdb to the late 2010s). Describing the broader study: In an earlier analysis of 587 of the donors, approximately 300 Gb of sequence data and 90 million to 120 million unique TCR beta sequences from roughly 180 million T cells were reported. Donor age, sex, ethnicity and CMV serostatus were compiled together with the repertoire data. Approximately 310 gigabases of sequencing data and tens of millions of unique TCR sequences were included in an early release covering 500 to 750 HLA-typed donors. HLA typing included class I and class II loci at four-digit resolution. Every discovery cohort repertoire had been produced on one sequencing platform. To predict cytomegalovirus infection status, the study brought together high-throughput TCR immunosequencing, statistical association of individual TCRs with disease status, and machine learning. A later genetic analysis took genome-wide SNP genotypes for about 65% of the 666 donors and used that subset as a discovery cohort. A later analysis re-examined previously published TCR beta repertoires from around 670 donors and added high-resolution HLA genotyping to investigate patterns of TCR occurrence. On average, roughly 250,000 unique TCR beta nucleotide sequences were sequenced per donor among 398 genotyped donors of the cohort, with roughly 18% of those sequences being non-productive. The later analysis used no new phenotypic data to find candidate immune exposures, relying instead on TCR beta sequences and their occurrence across donors. Several DR-DQ haplotypes were handled as single units for association and clustering because linkage in the cohort was strong. In an earlier analysis of around 540 of the donors, high-throughput TCR beta sequencing was used to judge whether each TCR beta V gene segment behaved as functional or pseudogenic. The T cell repertoires of 700 or so subjects were profiled by immunosequencing and related to cytomegalovirus serostatus. Of the roughly 400 genotyped donors, 81% were placed in the genetic ancestry cluster associated with self-reported Caucasian donors. The number of donors typed differed by locus, with about 629-630 for A, B, C, DRB1 and DQB1, more than 500 for DQA1, over 600 for DPA1, and over 400 for DPB1. In addition to the first cohort of roughly 670 subjects, a separate validation cohort of some 120 different subjects was used. The study aimed to test whether signatures of past pathogen exposure could be identified by cataloging public T cell receptors. Overall study results and their limits: The classifier was reported to diagnose cytomegalovirus status with high specificity and sensitivity in both the original cohort and the validation cohort. In this cohort, only TCR beta chains were sequenced, and detectable features were limited by the absence of alpha or paired-chain data. A later analysis associated about 16,000 TCR beta sequences with specific HLA alleles at a false discovery rate of 0.05. The study listed 164 TCR beta chains as associated with cytomegalovirus. Because counts were too low, about 18 rarely observed V segments, including chromosome 9 orphons, were excluded from the earlier analysis of several hundred of the donors. A further reported finding was that TCR beta sequences accurately predicted the HLA-A and HLA-B alleles for most subjects in the first cohort. Strong co-occurrence of HLA alleles, especially DR and DQ, made assigning TCR associations to individual alleles difficult. Correlated functional status among segregating V segments might reflect linkage disequilibrium, but an unknown experimental factor could not be ruled out. Compared with equally common non-associated chains, HLA-associated TCR beta chains in a later analysis were more clonally expanded and had lower generation probabilities. A later genetic analysis reported fewer N-insertions in productive TCRs among donors in an Asian-associated ancestry cluster than the approximately 700-donor mean. In a later analysis, several top co-occurrence clusters were reported to appear linked to parvovirus B19, influenza, CMV and Epstein-Barr virus. The sequencing pipeline was judged likely to have produced a cluster of highly shared sequence variants as a technical artifact. An association between a missense DCLRE1C variant and V-gene and J-gene trimming of TCR beta chains was found in a later genetic analysis and replicated in an independent cohort. It was suggested by the authors that the approach could potentially be generalized to other disease states and immunological phenotypes. While some public TCRs were present in many individuals, most TCR sequences turned up only very rarely across donors. Because some donors lacked HLA typing at each locus, the association tests relied only on the typed subset. In vitro tests confirmed that a few of the cytomegalovirus-associated TCR beta chains recognize cytomegalovirus antigens. According to a later analysis, TCR association rates differed among HLA loci, with DRB1 alleles showing the most associated TCRs and HLA-C alleles showing the fewest. According to a later analysis, most CMV-associated TCR beta chains appeared to be HLA-restricted, and the HLA associations seemed to be driven largely by CMV exposure. Broadly in line with IMGT annotations, most TCR beta V segments showed up in productive rearrangements about 90% or about 30% of the time in an earlier analysis of 450 to 600 of the donors. Immune exposure information for the cohort was limited to CMV serostatus. Sequencing depth was assumed to be roughly uniform across donors in the presence/absence analyses, though that assumption may not hold.

The receptor library was made with the immunoSEQ multiplex PCR assay. A mixture of 60 forward primers for TCR Vbeta segments and 13 reverse primers for TCR Jbeta segments was used in the multiplex PCR. Amplification of the CDR3 region of rearranged TCR beta genes was performed with a multiplex PCR assay on genomic DNA. On the Illumina HiSeq System, the amplified TCR beta libraries were sequenced as 87-base-pair reads. The source study handled its data this way. A later analysis counted approximately 76 million unique TCR beta chains across the 666 repertoires, and some 11 million of these chains were shared by at least two donors. Raw reads were error-corrected and collapsed into unique sequences by a nearest-neighbor algorithm in which closely related sequences were merged to remove PCR and sequencing errors. V, D and J gene segments were assigned by aligning CDR3 sequences to IMGT reference sequences. Each retained sequence needed at least a six-nucleotide match to both a V gene segment and a J gene segment. A rearrangement counted as productive if the CDR3 had no stop codons and remained in frame with V and J, and every other rearrangement counted as non-productive. Following IMGT convention, CDR3 was defined as the stretch from the second conserved V-encoded cysteine to the conserved J-encoded phenylalanine. In an earlier analysis of approximately 500 of the donors, sequences lacking an unambiguous match to a single V gene segment were excluded. In an earlier analysis of several hundred of the donors, V segments were called functional above 56.7% productive rearrangements and were called segregating when the between-donor standard deviation exceeded 5%. A statistical classification framework was built for diagnosing cytomegalovirus status from the catalog of TCR beta chain sequences. In a later analysis, V and J genes were assigned by comparing TCR nucleotide sequences against IMGT/GENE-DB human TR gene sequences. In a later analysis, CDR3 sequences and most-parsimonious VDJ recombination scenarios were assigned using the TCRdist pipeline. In a later analysis, each TCR beta chain was defined by its CDR3 amino acid sequence together with its V-gene family, and reads without a unique V-gene family were excluded. As a way to deal with suspected cross-contamination and a sequencing artifact, a later analysis dropped 500 to 700 nucleotide sequences that were highly shared and had low generation probability. A later analysis calculated a clonal expansion index for each public chain from normalized within-repertoire ranks of inferred template counts. A later analysis computed generation probabilities with a VDJ recombination model fitted to out-of-frame rearrangements, and checked the results against IGoR. In a later analysis, hypergeometric tests were used to score TCR-TCR, TCR-HLA and TCR-CMV co-occurrence, with a repertoire-size bias correction applied to TCR pairs. In a later analysis, false discovery rates were estimated by permuting HLA or CMV assignments 20 times. In a later analysis, co-occurring TCRs were grouped using DBSCAN, and TCRdist sequence similarity was added for clustering within HLA-allele-positive subsets. Repertoires with fewer than 30,000 or more than 120,000 public chains were left out of co-occurrence clustering, as were about five repertoires with anomalous nucleotide sharing. TCRdb mirrors the immuneACCESS table, restricted to in-frame sequences. Some clones are absent from its copies; in checked studies, under half trace to an unresolved V gene, and the reason for the others is unknown. V and J calls and clone size are copied from that table; D and trimming were computed from the DNA. The sample contains approximately 190,000 clones, 75% to 90% of them found a single time. About 1% of the sample is taken by the ten largest.

The cohort was made up of hundreds of healthy bone marrow donors. At the time of sampling, every cohort member was nominally healthy, though immune exposures that went unrecorded were likely present. The donor was CMV seronegative and belonged to the group of under 400 seronegative cohort members. Every donor gave a peripheral blood sample, and the peripheral blood mononuclear cells from that sample were used for TCR beta sequencing. The Qiagen DNeasy Blood Extraction Kit was used to extract genomic DNA from the blood cell samples. A remark on this clone: The target of this receptor is not known. No much larger clone exists at a distance of one base, and base qualities are not known.

The receptor was derived from a boy between 2 and 10 years old in good health and CMV-seronegative. The sequenced sample consisted of PBMCs.

The DNA sequence is TGTGCCAGCACCCCGATCGAGTATAGCAATCAGCCCCAGCATTTT. Protein translation: CASTPIEYSNQPQHF. The chain was built from TRBV28 and TRBJ1-5; the D segment cannot be called with confidence. V lost 7 bases and J lost 0 bases; the stretch between them is 13 bases long. Sequences MDHEN (CDR1) and SYDVKM (CDR2) are obtained from the germline V gene. The CDR3 has 15 amino acids, counting the end cysteine and phenylalanine. The sequence is cut down to CDR3 DNA, 45 bases in frame from base 1.